The source of this T cell receptor beta chain is a study of cytomegalovirus exposure and HLA in healthy donors. Study-level results: Several of the most significant clusters appeared, in a later analysis, to be linked to common viral pathogens.

PCR primers comprised 60 Vbeta and 13 Jbeta primers. TCRdb's copy holds only in-frame clones and misses some; the assay was immunoSEQ multiplex PCR. The sample records about 80,000 clones, around three quarters being singletons. Notes on this clone: Its target is not known.

This receptor was identified in a woman in her thirties or forties in good health and CMV-seronegative. Sequencing used PBMCs.

The CDR3 DNA is TGTGCCAGTAGTATGAGGGGGCTCCGGGACAGTCACTACGAGCAGTACTTC. It specifies CASSMRGLRDSHYEQYF. The chain couples TRBV19 to TRBJ2-7, with 7 bases that match TRBD1. Germline lookup yields CDR1 LNHDA and CDR2 SQIVND (reference sequence). This CDR3 is built from 17 residues. J gave up 3 bases and V 3 bases, and 14 bases lay outside the gene matches.